This is a list of T cell receptor beta chains from one sample in a study of cytomegalovirus exposure and HLA in healthy donors. Sequencing used immunoSEQ multiplex PCR; TCRdb keeps in-frame clones, though not all of them. This table holds roughly 90,000 clones, about 93% found once. Source material: PBMCs. The receptors were sampled from a woman in her twenties or thirties in good health and CMV-seropositive. Both conserved end residues are part of each CDR3. A D gene is named only where the DNA matches it firmly. Expanded clones are given a class, and other clones once, few, many or no size at all.

clone size | J gene | D gene | V gene | CDR3 protein | CDR3 DNA
. | TRBJ2-7 | TRBD2 | TRBV13 | CASSSPGGTSTEQYF | TGTGCCAGCAGCTCCCCGGGAGGGACTTCGACCGAGCAGTACTTC
. | TRBJ2-1 | TRBD2 | TRBV28 | CASSIPSGMVHEQFF | TGTGCCAGCAGTATCCCTAGCGGGATGGTCCATGAGCAGTTCTTC
. | TRBJ1-4 | . | TRBV28 | CASSQTGATNEKLFF | TGTGCCAGCAGTCAGACGGGTGCAACTAATGAAAAACTGTTTTTT
few | TRBJ1-5 | TRBD1 | TRBV28 | CASSLTGGMGSNQPQHF | TGTGCCAGCAGTTTGACAGGGGGTATGGGTAGCAATCAGCCCCAGCATTTT
. | TRBJ2-1 | TRBD2 | TRBV29-1 | CSVTSGSSYNEQFF | TGCAGCGTCACTAGCGGGAGCTCCTACAATGAGCAGTTCTTC
. | TRBJ1-5 | . | TRBV6-5 | CASSSADQPQHF | TGTGCCAGCAGCTCCGCGGATCAGCCCCAGCATTTT
. | TRBJ2-3 | . | TRBV5-4 | CASKRTASTDTQYF | TGTGCCAGCAAACGAACAGCAAGCACAGATACGCAGTATTTT
. | TRBJ2-7 | TRBD1 | TRBV7-8 | CASSLVQGASYEQYF | TGTGCCAGCAGCTTAGTACAGGGGGCTTCCTACGAGCAGTACTTC
. | TRBJ2-4 | . | TRBV25-1 | CASSESRVTAKNIQYF | TGTGCCAGCAGTGAGTCTCGGGTTACAGCCAAAAACATTCAGTACTTC
. | TRBJ1-4 | TRBD1 | TRBV7-9 | CASTLTGVENEKLFF | TGTGCCAGCACCCTGACAGGGGTCGAAAATGAAAAACTGTTTTTT
. | TRBJ1-1 | . | TRBV6-5 | CASSRQLMNTEAFF | TGTGCCAGCAGCAGACAGTTAATGAACACTGAAGCTTTCTTT
. | TRBJ2-3 | . | TRBV6-5 | CASSPGTGTDTQYF | TGTGCCAGCAGCCCCGGGACTGGCACAGATACGCAGTATTTT
. | TRBJ1-5 | TRBD1 | TRBV2 | CASSARTGPGPQHF | TGTGCCAGCAGTGCTCGGACAGGGCCGGGGCCCCAGCATTTT
. | TRBJ2-3 | TRBD2 | TRBV5-1 | CASSSVQSSGRWGTDTQYF | TGCGCCAGCAGCTCTGTACAATCTAGCGGGAGGTGGGGCACAGATACGCAGTATTTT
. | TRBJ2-5 | TRBD1 | TRBV28 | CASRDTGGRETQYF | TGTGCCAGCAGGGACACAGGGGGCAGAGAGACCCAGTACTTC
. | TRBJ2-2 | TRBD2 | TRBV7-7 | CASRAGDTGELFF | TGTGCCAGCAGGGCGGGGGACACCGGGGAGCTGTTTTTT
. | TRBJ2-1 | . | TRBV7-6 | CASSRGGGRFEQFF | TGTGCCAGCAGCCGAGGGGGGGGTCGATTTGAGCAGTTCTTC
. | TRBJ2-1 | TRBD1 | TRBV4-3 | CASSQFQPGDSIYNEQFF | TGCGCCAGCAGCCAGTTCCAACCCGGGGACAGTATATACAATGAGCAGTTCTTC
. | TRBJ1-4 | . | TRBV2 | CASSSRQDNEKLFF | TGTGCCAGCAGCAGTCGGCAGGATAATGAAAAACTGTTTTTT
. | TRBJ2-2 | . | TRBV9 | CASSVETVQVSGELFF | TGTGCCAGCAGCGTCGAAACAGTACAGGTCTCCGGGGAGCTGTTTTTT
once | TRBJ2-7 | . | TRBV11-2 | CASQGGGTYEQYF | TGTGCCAGTCAGGGGGGCGGAACCTACGAGCAGTACTTC
once | TRBJ2-1 | TRBD1 | TRBV27 | CASSPNLWDREDEQFF | TGTGCCAGCAGTCCAAATCTTTGGGACAGGGAGGATGAGCAGTTCTTC
. | TRBJ1-5 | . | TRBV6-5 | CASSLTGNQPQHF | TGTGCCAGCAGCCTTACAGGGAATCAGCCCCAGCATTTT
. | TRBJ2-1 | TRBD1 | TRBV4-2 | CASSQEGQLHNEQFF | TGTGCCAGCAGCCAAGAGGGACAGCTACACAATGAGCAGTTCTTC
. | TRBJ2-7 | TRBD2 | TRBV7-8 | CASSSRGGAGNEQYF | TGTGCCAGCAGCTCCCGGGGGGGAGCGGGAAATGAGCAGTACTTC
. | TRBJ2-3 | . | TRBV29-1 | CSVLWVWATQYF | TGCAGCGTCCTCTGGGTCTGGGCAACGCAGTATTTT
. | TRBJ2-7 | . | TRBV7-2 | CASSLMNRYEQYF | TGTGCCAGCAGCTTAATGAACCGGTACGAGCAGTACTTC
. | TRBJ2-7 | . | TRBV29-1 | CSVESRGGRYYEQYF | TGCAGCGTTGAAAGTCGGGGAGGCCGATACTACGAGCAGTACTTC
. | TRBJ1-1 | TRBD1 | TRBV7-8 | CASSHRGRNTEAFF | TGTGCCAGCAGCCACAGGGGACGGAACACTGAAGCTTTCTTT
. | TRBJ1-2 | . | TRBV18 | CASSPLAVWDYGYTF | TGTGCCAGCTCACCACTAGCAGTATGGGACTATGGCTACACCTTC
few | TRBJ2-3 | TRBD2 | TRBV28 | CASSLLAGADTQYF | TGTGCCAGCAGTTTGCTCGCGGGAGCGGATACGCAGTATTTT
. | TRBJ2-4 | . | TRBV6-5 | CASSHYRRGAKNIQYF | TGTGCCAGCAGTCACTATCGACGGGGAGCCAAAAACATTCAGTACTTC
once | TRBJ2-5 | . | TRBV2 | CASSETGQETQYF | TGTGCCAGCAGTGAAACAGGCCAAGAGACCCAGTACTTC
. | TRBJ2-7 | TRBD2 | TRBV6-5 | CASRLAGGPQEQYF | TGTGCCAGCCGATTAGCGGGAGGGCCTCAGGAGCAGTACTTC
. | TRBJ2-1 | TRBD2 | TRBV15 | CATRRGGSYNEQFF | TGTGCCACCAGACGGGGCGGGAGCTACAATGAGCAGTTCTTC
. | TRBJ1-1 | . | TRBV4-1 | CASSQREMNTEAFF | TGCGCCAGCAGCCAGAGGGAGATGAACACTGAAGCTTTCTTT
once | TRBJ1-1 | . | TRBV13 | CASSLVGRAEAFF | TGTGCCAGCAGCTTAGTTGGGCGAGCTGAAGCTTTCTTT
. | TRBJ2-1 | . | TRBV5-1 | CASSLDTGSSYNEQFF | TGCGCCAGCAGCTTGGACACCGGGAGTAGCTACAATGAGCAGTTCTTC
. | TRBJ2-1 | TRBD2 | TRBV7-2 | CASSYTSGVYNEQFF | TGTGCCAGCAGTTATACTAGCGGAGTATACAATGAGCAGTTCTTC
. | TRBJ1-1 | TRBD1 | TRBV30 | CAWSKGTGGTEAFF | TGTGCCTGGAGTAAGGGGACAGGGGGGACTGAAGCTTTCTTT
. | TRBJ2-1 | TRBD1 | TRBV7-6 | CASTLTGGAYNEQFF | TGTGCCAGCACCCTAACAGGGGGCGCCTACAATGAGCAGTTCTTC
. | TRBJ2-1 | TRBD2 | TRBV11-2 | CASSLDRGLSGSLYEQFF | TGTGCCAGCAGCTTAGATCGTGGGCTTAGCGGGAGTCTCTATGAGCAGTTCTTC
. | TRBJ2-1 | . | TRBV29-1 | CSVALGDEQFF | TGCAGCGTCGCCTTAGGGGATGAGCAGTTCTTC
. | TRBJ2-7 | . | TRBV29-1 | CSVGPRGAREQYF | TGCAGCGTTGGGCCCCGGGGGGCGCGGGAGCAGTACTTC
once | TRBJ1-1 | . | TRBV6-6 | CASSYSAGSGTEAFF | TGTGCCAGCAGTTACTCGGCAGGTTCTGGCACTGAAGCTTTCTTT
. | TRBJ2-1 | . | TRBV28 | CASSFPLRGAYNEQFF | TGTGCCAGCAGTTTCCCCTTACGCGGGGCCTACAATGAGCAGTTCTTC
. | TRBJ2-7 | . | TRBV28 | CASSLRGEQYF | TGTGCCAGCAGTTTAAGGGGGGAGCAGTACTTC
. | TRBJ2-7 | TRBD1 | TRBV19 | CASSILQGLGEQYF | TGTGCCAGTAGTATCCTACAGGGGCTGGGCGAGCAGTACTTC
. | TRBJ2-3 | TRBD1 | TRBV7-2 | CASSAPGQGGTDTQYF | TGTGCCAGCAGCGCCCCCGGACAGGGGGGCACAGATACGCAGTATTTT
. | TRBJ1-3 | . | TRBV28 | CASISLAGSRNTIYF | TGTGCCAGCATTTCCCTGGCAGGGTCGAGAAACACCATATATTTT
. | TRBJ2-1 | TRBD2 | TRBV7-2 | CASSSQTGASGSFEQFF | TGTGCCAGCAGCTCCCAAACCGGGGCTAGCGGGAGTTTTGAGCAGTTCTTC
. | TRBJ2-3 | TRBD2 | TRBV10-3 | CAIIERDRVGLAGADTQYF | TGTGCCATCATAGAACGGGACAGGGTAGGACTAGCGGGGGCAGATACGCAGTATTTT
. | TRBJ2-7 | TRBD1 | TRBV7-8 | CASSQGQGELYEQYF | TGTGCCAGCAGCCAGGGACAGGGAGAGCTCTACGAGCAGTACTTC
. | TRBJ2-1 | . | TRBV21-1 | CASSPLLRGLYNEQFF | TGTGCCAGCAGCCCGCTTCTGAGAGGACTATACAATGAGCAGTTCTTC